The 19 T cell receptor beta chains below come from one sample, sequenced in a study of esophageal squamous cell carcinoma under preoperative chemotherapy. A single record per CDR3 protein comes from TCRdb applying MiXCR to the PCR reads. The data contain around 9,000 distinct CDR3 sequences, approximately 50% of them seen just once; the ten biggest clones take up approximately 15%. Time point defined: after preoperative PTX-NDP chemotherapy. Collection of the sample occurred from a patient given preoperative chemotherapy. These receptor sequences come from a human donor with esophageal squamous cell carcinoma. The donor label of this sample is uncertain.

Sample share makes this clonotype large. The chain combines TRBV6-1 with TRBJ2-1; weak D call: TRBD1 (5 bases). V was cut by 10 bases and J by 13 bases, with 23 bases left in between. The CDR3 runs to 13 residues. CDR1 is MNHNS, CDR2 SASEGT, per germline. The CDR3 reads CANRQYPQETQFF. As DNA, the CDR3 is TGTGCCAACCGACAGTACCCACAAGAGACCCAGTTCTTC.

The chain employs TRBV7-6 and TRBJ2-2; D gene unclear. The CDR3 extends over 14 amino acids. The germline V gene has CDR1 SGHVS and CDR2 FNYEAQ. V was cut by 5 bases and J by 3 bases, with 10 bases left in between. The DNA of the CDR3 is TGTGCCAGCAGCCTCCTCCACGACACCGGGGAGCTGTTTTTT. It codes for CASSLLHDTGELFF.

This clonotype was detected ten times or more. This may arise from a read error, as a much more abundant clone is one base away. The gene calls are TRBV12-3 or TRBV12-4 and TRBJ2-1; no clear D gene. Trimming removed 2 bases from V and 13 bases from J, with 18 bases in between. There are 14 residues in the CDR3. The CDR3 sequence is CASSLLEDGNIQFF. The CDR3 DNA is TGTGCCAGCAGTTTACTCGAGGACGGAAACATTCAGTTCTTC.

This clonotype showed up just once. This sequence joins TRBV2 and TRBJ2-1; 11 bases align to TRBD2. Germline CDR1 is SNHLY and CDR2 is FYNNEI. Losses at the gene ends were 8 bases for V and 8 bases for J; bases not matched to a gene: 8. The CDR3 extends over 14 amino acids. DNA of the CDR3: TGTGCCAGCTTAGCGGGAGGGCTATCGTATGAGCAGTTCTTC. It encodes CASLAGGLSYEQFF.

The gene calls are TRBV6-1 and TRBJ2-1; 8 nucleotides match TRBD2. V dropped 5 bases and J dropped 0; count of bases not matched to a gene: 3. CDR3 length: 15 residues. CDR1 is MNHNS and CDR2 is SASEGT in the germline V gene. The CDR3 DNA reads TGTGCCAGCAGTAAGAGCGGGAGCTCCTACAATGAGCAGTTCTTC. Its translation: CASSKSGSSYNEQFF.

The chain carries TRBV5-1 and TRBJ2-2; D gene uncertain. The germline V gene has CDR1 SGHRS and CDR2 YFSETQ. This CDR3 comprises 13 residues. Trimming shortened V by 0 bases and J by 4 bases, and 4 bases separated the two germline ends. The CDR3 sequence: CASSLDVTGELFF. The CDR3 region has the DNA TGCGCCAGCAGCTTGGACGTCACCGGGGAGCTGTTTTTT.

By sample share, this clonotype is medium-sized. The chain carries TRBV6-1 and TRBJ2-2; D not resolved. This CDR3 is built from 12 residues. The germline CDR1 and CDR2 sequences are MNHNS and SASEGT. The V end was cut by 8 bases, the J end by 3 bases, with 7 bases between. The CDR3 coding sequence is TGTGCCAGCGGGCAGTACACCGGGGAGCTGTTTTTT. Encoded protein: CASGQYTGELFF.

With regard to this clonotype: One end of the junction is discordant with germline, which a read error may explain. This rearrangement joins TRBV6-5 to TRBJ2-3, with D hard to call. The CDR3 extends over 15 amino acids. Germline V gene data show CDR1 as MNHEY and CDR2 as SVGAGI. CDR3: CARSYESRSPDTQYF. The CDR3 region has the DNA TGTGCCAGGAGTTACGAGAGCCGTAGCCCAGATACGCAGTATTTT.

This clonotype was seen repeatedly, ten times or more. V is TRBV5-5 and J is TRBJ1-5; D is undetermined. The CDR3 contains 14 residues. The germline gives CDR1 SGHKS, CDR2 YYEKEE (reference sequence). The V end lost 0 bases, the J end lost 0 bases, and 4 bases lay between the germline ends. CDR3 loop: CASSLGSSNQPQHF. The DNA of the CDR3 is TGTGCCAGCAGCTTGGGGAGTAGCAATCAGCCCCAGCATTTT.

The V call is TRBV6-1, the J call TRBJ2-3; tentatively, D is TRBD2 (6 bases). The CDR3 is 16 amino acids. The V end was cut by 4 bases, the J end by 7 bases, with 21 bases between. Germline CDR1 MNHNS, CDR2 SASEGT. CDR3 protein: CASSVLPSGRANTQYF. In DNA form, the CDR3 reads TGTGCCAGCAGTGTCCTTCCCAGCGGGCGCGCAAATACGCAGTATTTT.

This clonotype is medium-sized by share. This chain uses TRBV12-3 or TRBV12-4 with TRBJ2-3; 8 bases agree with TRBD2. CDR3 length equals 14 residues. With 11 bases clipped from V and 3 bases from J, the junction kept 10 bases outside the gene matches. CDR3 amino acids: CASGGAPDTDTQYF. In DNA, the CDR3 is TGTGCCTCCGGGGGGGCTCCGGATACAGATACGCAGTATTTT.

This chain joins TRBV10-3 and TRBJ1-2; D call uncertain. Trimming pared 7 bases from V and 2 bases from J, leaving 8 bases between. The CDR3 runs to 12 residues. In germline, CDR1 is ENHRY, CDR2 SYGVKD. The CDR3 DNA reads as TGTGCCATCACGGACGGAAACTATGGCTACACCTTC. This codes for CAITDGNYGYTF.

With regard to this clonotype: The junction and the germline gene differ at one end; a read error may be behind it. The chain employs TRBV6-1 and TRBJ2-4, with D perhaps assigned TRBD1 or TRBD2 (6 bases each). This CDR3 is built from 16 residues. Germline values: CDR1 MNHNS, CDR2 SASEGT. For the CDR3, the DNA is TGTGCCAGCCGTGAAGGGGGGCGGGGAGCCAAAAACACGCAGTACTTC. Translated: CASREGGRGAKNTQYF.

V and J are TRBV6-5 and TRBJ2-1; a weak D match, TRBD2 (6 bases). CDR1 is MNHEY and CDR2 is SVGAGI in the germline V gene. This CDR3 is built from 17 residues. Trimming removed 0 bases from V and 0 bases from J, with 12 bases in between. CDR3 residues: CASSYSLARSSYNEQFF. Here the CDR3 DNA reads TGTGCCAGCAGTTACTCGCTAGCGCGGAGCTCCTACAATGAGCAGTTCTTC.

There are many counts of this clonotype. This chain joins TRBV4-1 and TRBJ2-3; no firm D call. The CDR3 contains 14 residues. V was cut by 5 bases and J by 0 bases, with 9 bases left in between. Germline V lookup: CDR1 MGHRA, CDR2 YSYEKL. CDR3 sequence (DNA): TGCGCCAGCAGCTATCCAGTTAGCACAGATACGCAGTATTTT. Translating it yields CASSYPVSTDTQYF.

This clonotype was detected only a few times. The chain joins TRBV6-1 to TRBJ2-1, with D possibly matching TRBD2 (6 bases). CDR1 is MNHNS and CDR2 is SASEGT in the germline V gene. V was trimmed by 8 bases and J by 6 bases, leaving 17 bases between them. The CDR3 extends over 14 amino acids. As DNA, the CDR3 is TGTGCCAGCGCCCTAGGTGAGGGAGGCAATGAGCAGTTCTTC. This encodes CASALGEGGNEQFF.

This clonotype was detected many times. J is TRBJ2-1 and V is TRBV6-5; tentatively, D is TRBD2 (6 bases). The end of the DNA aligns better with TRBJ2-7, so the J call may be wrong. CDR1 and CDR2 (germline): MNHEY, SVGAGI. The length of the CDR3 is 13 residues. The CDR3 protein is CASSYSGEDEQYF. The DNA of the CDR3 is TGTGCCAGCAGTTACTCAGGGGAGGATGAGCAGTACTTC.

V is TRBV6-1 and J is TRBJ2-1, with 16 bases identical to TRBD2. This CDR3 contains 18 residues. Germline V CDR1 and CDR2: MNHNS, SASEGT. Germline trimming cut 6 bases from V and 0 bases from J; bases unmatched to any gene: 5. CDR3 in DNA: TGTGCCAGCAGCAAAGGGACTAGCGGGGGGGGCTCCTACAATGAGCAGTTCTTC. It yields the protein CASSKGTSGGGSYNEQFF.

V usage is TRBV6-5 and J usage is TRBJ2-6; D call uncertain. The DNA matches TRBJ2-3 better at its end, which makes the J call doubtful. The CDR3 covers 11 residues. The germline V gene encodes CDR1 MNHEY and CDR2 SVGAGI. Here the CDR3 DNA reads TGTGCCAGCGGTTTAGTGGAGACGCAGTATTTT. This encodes CASGLVETQYF.